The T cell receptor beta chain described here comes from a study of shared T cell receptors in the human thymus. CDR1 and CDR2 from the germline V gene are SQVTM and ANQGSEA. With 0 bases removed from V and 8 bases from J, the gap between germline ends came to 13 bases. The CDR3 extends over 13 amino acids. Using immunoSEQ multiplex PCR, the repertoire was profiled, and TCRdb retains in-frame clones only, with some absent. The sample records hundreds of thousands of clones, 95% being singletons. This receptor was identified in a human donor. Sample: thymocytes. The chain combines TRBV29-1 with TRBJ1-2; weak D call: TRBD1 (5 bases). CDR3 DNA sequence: TGCAGCGTTGAAGACGGGGCCTCCTGCGGCTACACCTTC. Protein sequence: CSVEDGASCGYTF.